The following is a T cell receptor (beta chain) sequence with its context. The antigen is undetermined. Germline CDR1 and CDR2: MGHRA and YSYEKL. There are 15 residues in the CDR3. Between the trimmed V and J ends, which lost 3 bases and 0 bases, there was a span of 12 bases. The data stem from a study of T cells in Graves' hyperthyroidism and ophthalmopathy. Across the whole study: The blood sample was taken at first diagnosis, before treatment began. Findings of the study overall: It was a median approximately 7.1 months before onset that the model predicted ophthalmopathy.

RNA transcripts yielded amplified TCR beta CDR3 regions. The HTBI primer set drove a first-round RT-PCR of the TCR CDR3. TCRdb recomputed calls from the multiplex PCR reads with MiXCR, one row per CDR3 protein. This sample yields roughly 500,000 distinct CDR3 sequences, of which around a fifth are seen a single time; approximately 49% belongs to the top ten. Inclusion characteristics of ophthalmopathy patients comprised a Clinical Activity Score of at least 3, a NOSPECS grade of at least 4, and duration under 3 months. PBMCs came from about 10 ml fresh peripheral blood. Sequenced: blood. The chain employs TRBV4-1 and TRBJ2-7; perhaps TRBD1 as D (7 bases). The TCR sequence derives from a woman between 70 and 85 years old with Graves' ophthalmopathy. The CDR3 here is CASSQAGQHSYEQYF. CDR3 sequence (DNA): TGCGCCAGCAGCCAGGCGGGACAGCACTCCTACGAGCAGTACTTC.